This TCR beta chain was obtained from a study of T cell responses to AZD1222 COVID-19 vaccine. Measured with immunoSEQ multiplex PCR; TCRdb has only the in-frame clones, and not every one. The sample holds about 110,000 clones, roughly 87% seen once. Of note for this clone: Its antigen is unknown.

Study-level results: Only 5 or 6 AZD1222 recipients were seropositive at baseline.

Between the trimmed V and J ends, which lost 0 bases and 5 bases, there was a span of 6 bases. The CDR3 consists of 13 residues. The V gene's germline CDR1 is SGHRS and CDR2 YFSETQ. This TCR was recovered from an adult in good health. This chain uses TRBV5-1 with TRBJ1-5; D gene uncertain. The source material was peripheral blood, sampled on day 0 of AZD1222 vaccination. The CDR3 protein is CASSLAIDQPQHF. The CDR3 coding sequence is TGCGCCAGCAGCTTGGCTATCGATCAGCCCCAGCATTTT.